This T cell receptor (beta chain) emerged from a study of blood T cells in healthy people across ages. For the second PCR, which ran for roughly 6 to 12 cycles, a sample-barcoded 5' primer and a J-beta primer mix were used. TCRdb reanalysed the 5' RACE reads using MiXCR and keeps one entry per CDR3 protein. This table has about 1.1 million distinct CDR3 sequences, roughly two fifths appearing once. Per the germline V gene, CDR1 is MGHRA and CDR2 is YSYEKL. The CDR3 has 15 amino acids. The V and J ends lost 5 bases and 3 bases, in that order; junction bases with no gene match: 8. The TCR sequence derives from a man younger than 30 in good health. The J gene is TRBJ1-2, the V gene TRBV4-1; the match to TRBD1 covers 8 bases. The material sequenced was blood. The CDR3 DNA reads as TGCGCCAGCAGCGCATTGACAGGGGTGGACTATGGCTACACCTTC. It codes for CASSALTGVDYGYTF.